The present TCR beta chain was sequenced within a study of T cell changes during pregnancy in multiple sclerosis. The assay was immunoSEQ multiplex PCR, and TCRdb's table has in-frame clones only and misses some. Altogether tens of thousands of clones are present, 85% to 90% being singletons, with the ten largest covering 5.5% to 6.5%. Germline V gene data show CDR1 as MNHEY and CDR2 as SVGAGI. Germline trimming cut 6 bases from V and 2 bases from J; bases unmatched to any gene: 10. The CDR3 is 15 residues long. The source is a female donor in good health, enrolled as a control in a pregnancy study. The chain carries TRBV6-5 and TRBJ2-7; 7 bases line up with TRBD1. The sequences come from CD8+ T cells from peripheral blood mononuclear cells, collected after pregnancy. CDR3 nucleotides: TGTGCCAGCAGAACAGACAGGGAGCGACCCTACGAGCAGTACTTC. Translating it yields CASRTDRERPYEQYF.